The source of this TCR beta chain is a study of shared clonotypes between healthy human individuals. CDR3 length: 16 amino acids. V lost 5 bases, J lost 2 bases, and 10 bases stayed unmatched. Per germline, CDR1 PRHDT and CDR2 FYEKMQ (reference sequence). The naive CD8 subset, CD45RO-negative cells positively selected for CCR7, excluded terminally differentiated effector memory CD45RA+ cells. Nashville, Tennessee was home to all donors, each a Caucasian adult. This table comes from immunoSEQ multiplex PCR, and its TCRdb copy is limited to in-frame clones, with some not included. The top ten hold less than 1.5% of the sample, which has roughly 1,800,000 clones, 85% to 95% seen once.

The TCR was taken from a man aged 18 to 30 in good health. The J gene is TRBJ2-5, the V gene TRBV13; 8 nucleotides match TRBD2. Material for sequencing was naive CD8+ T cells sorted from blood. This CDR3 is CASSTRGAGGQETQYF. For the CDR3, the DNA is TGTGCCAGCAGCACCCGCGGGGCGGGGGGACAAGAGACCCAGTACTTC.